The 12 T cell receptor beta chains listed next were all sequenced from one sample in a study of OX40 agonist ivuxolimab in advanced cancers. Clones were sequenced by immunoSEQ multiplex PCR, and TCRdb holds only the in-frame ones, with some missing. This table has 80,000 to 95,000 clones, roughly four fifths appearing once. The sample here was CD4+ or CD8+ T cells sorted from blood, taken in a trial of the OX40 agonist ivuxolimab. The receptors come from an adult with an advanced solid tumor such as melanoma, head and neck, liver or kidney cancer.

The chain employs TRBV21-1 and TRBJ1-4; TRBD1, the table's D call, lacks a check against the DNA. TRBV21-1 is marked as a pseudogene. The CDR3 contains 15 residues. The CDR3 loop is CASSKDGRYNEKLFF. CDR3 sequence (DNA): TGTGCCAGCAGCAAAGATGGCAGGTATAATGAAAAACTGTTTTTT.

This chain uses TRBV5-1 with TRBJ2-1, with D unclear. The CDR3 has 14 residues. Germline lookup yields CDR1 SGHRS and CDR2 YFSETQ. The V end was cut by 0 bases, the J end by 2 bases, with 6 bases between. The CDR3 spells CASSLAGAYNEQFF. CDR3 coding DNA: TGCGCCAGCAGCTTGGCTGGGGCCTACAATGAGCAGTTCTTC.

Of note for this clone: At one end the junction does not follow the germline gene, possibly because of a read error. This chain links TRBV20-1 with TRBJ2-7, with D possibly matching TRBD2 (6 bases). CDR3 length: 11 amino acids. CDR1 is DFQATT, CDR2 SNEGSKA, per germline (reference sequence). In DNA, the CDR3 is TGCAGTCCGGGGGTTGGGGCGAGACGGAGCTTC. It specifies CSPGVGARRSF.

V is TRBV25-1 and J is TRBJ2-5; D perhaps matches TRBD2 (6 bases). Germline V gives CDR1 MGHDK, CDR2 SYGVNS. The length of the CDR3 is 15 residues. Trimming cost V 1 base and J 2 bases, with 11 bases left between them. DNA of the CDR3: TGTGCCAGCAGTGAATGGAGGGCAGCGCAAGAGACCCAGTACTTC. Residues: CASSEWRAAQETQYF.

The rearrangement uses TRBV2 and TRBJ1-4; a weak D match, TRBD1 (6 bases). CDR1 SNHLY and CDR2 FYNNEI come from the germline V gene. The germline V and J ends were trimmed by 4 bases and 10 bases, with 19 bases remaining between them. CDR3 length equals 15 residues. CDR3 sequence: CASSVSIGGFGKLFF. The CDR3 DNA sequence: TGTGCCAGCAGTGTTAGCATCGGGGGCTTCGGAAAACTGTTTTTT.

J is TRBJ1-6 and V is TRBV12-2. TRBV12-2 is described as a pseudogene. The CDR3 spans 14 residues. The CDR3, as DNA: TGTGCAAGTCGCTACATCCCCCCTTGGGTACCCCTCCACTTT. This translates into CASRYIPPWVPLHF.

The chain couples TRBV7-9 to TRBJ1-4; TRBD1 matches 11 bases. Germline CDR1 and CDR2: SEHNR and FQNEAQ (reference sequence). The V segment lost 5 bases and the J segment 6 bases; nucleotides outside the gene matches: 5. This CDR3 is built from 15 residues. The CDR3 bases are TGTGCCAGCAGCCCCGGACAGGGGGCTGATGAAAAACTGTTTTTT. Translating gives CASSPGQGADEKLFF.

This chain connects TRBV2 to TRBJ2-5; 7 bases match TRBD2. V trimming: 0 bases; J trimming: 7 bases; junction bases outside the gene matches: 8. Germline V gives CDR1 SNHLY, CDR2 FYNNEI. The CDR3 is 15 residues long. This CDR3 reads CASSEAQRGRRTQYF. In nucleotides, the CDR3 is TGTGCCAGCAGTGAAGCCCAGCGGGGTCGTCGGACCCAGTACTTC.

This clone was recorded only once. The gene calls are TRBV2 and TRBJ2-2; D unclear. CDR3 length equals 14 residues. Germline values: CDR1 SNHLY, CDR2 FYNNEI. V was clipped by 2 bases and J by 4 bases, with 8 bases between them. This chain's CDR3 is CASSERFATGELFF. The DNA for the CDR3 is TGTGCCAGCAGTGAAAGGTTCGCCACCGGGGAGCTGTTTTTT.

CDR3 sequence reads: CASSLVPETGAETQYF. CDR3 nucleotide sequence: TGTGCCAGCAGCTTGGTCCCAGAGACAGGGGCAGAGACCCAGTACTTC. The rearrangement joins TRBV5-5 to TRBJ2-5; 8 nucleotides agree with TRBD1. The CDR3 totals 16 residues. V lost 0 bases to trimming and J lost 4 bases; unmatched junction nucleotides: 8. Germline V gene sequence: CDR1 SGHKS, CDR2 YYEKEE (reference sequence).

This chain connects TRBV9 to TRBJ1-3; 12 positions match TRBD1. The J segment lost 4 bases and the V segment lost 4 bases, leaving 9 bases of the junction unmatched. Germline-derived CDR1 and CDR2 are SGDLS and YYNGEE. This CDR3 contains 17 residues. The DNA of the CDR3 is TGTGCCAGCAGCATTACCGGGACAGGGGGCGAAGGAAACACCATATATTTT. Its protein product is CASSITGTGGEGNTIYF.

This clone was recorded only once. The CDR3 DNA follows: TGTGCCAGCAGCTCCTTTGGGGGTCACAATGAGCAGTTCTTC. Its translation is CASSSFGGHNEQFF. The rearrangement links TRBV27 to TRBJ2-1, with D perhaps assigned TRBD1 or TRBD2 (5 bases each). The CDR3 loop spans 14 amino acids. The germline V gene encodes CDR1 MNHEY and CDR2 SMNVEV (reference sequence). V was trimmed by 6 bases and J by 5 bases, leaving 14 bases between them.